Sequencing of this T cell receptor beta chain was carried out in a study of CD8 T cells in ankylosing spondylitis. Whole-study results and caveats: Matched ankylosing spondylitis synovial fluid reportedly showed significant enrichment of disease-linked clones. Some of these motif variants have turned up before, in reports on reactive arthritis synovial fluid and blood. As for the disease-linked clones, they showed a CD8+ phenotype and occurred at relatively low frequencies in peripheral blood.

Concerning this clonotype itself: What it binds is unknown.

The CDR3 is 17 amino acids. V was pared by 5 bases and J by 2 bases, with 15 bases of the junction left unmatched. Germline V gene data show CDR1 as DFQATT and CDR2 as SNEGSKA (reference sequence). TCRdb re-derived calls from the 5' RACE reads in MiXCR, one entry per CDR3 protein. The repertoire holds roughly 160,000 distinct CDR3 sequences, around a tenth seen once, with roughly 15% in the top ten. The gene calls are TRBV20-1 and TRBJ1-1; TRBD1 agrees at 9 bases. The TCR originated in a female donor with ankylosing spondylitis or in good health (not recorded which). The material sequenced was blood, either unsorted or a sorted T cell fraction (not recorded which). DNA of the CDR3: TGCAGTGCTTACCCTTCCACCCGGGACAGGGAAAACACTGAAGCTTTCTTT. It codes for CSAYPSTRDRENTEAFF.